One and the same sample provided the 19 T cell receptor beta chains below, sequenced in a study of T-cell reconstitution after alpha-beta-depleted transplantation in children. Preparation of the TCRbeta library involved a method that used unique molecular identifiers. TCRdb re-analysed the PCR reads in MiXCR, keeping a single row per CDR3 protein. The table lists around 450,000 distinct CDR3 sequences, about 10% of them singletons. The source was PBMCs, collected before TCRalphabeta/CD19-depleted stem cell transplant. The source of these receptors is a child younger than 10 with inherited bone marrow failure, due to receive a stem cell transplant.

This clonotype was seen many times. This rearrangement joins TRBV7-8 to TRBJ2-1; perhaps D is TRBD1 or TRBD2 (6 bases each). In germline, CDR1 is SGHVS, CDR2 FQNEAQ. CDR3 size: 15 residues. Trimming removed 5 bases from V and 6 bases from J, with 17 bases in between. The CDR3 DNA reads TGTGCCAGCAGCCGGGACTTCGGGGACATCAATGAGCAGTTCTTC. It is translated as CASSRDFGDINEQFF.

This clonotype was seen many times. In nucleotides, the CDR3 is TGTGCCAGCAGTTTTGGGCAGGTTCACTACGAGCAGTACTTC. The encoded protein is CASSFGQVHYEQYF. This sequence joins TRBV12-3 or TRBV12-4 and TRBJ2-7; D gene uncertain. Trimming removed 3 bases from V and 3 bases from J, with 12 bases in between. This CDR3 is built from 14 residues.

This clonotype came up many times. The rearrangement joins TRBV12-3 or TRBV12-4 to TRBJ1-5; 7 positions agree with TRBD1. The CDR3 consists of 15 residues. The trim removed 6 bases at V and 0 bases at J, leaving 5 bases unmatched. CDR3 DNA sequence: TGTGCCAGCAGCCGACAGGGCCCTAGCAATCAGCCCCAGCATTTT. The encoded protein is CASSRQGPSNQPQHF.

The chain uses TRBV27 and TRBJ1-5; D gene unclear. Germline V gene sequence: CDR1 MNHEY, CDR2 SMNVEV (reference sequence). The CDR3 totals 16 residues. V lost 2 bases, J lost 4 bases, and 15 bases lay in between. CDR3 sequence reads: CASSLGTGWGNQPQHF. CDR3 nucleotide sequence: TGTGCCAGCAGTTTAGGTACGGGCTGGGGTAATCAGCCCCAGCATTTT.

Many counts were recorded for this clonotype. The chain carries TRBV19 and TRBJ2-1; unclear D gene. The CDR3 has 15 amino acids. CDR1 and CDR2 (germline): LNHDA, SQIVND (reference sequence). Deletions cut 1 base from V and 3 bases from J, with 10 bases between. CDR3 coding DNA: TGTGCCAGTAGTATAGCGCTAGAACTCTACAATGAGCAGTTCTTC. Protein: CASSIALELYNEQFF.

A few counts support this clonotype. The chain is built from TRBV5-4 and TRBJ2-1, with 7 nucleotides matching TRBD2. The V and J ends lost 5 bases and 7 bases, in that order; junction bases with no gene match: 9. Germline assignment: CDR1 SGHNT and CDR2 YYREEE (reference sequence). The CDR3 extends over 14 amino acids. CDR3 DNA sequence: TGTGCCAGCAGACCGAACCTAGCGGAGAATGAGCAGTTCTTC. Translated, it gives CASRPNLAENEQFF.

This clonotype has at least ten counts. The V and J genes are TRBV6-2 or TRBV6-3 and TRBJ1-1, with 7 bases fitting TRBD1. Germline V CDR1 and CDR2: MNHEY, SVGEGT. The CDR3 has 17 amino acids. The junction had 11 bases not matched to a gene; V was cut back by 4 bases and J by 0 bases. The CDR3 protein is CASSWGYRGTMNTEAFF. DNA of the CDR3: TGTGCCAGCAGTTGGGGATACAGGGGAACAATGAACACTGAAGCTTTCTTT.

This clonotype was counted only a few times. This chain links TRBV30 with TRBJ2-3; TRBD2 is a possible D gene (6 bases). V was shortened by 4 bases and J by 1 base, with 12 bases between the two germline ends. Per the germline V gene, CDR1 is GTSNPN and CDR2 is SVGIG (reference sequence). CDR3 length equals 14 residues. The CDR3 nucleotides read TGTGCCTGGAAGGAGGGGTGGGGCACAGATACGCAGTATTTT. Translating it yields CAWKEGWGTDTQYF.

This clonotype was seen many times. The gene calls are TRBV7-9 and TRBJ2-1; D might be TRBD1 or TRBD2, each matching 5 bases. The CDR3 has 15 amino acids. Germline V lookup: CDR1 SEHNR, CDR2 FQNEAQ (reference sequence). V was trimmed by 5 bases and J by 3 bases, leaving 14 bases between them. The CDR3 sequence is CASSHGAFNYNEQFF. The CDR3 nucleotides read TGTGCCAGCAGCCACGGGGCGTTTAACTACAATGAGCAGTTCTTC.

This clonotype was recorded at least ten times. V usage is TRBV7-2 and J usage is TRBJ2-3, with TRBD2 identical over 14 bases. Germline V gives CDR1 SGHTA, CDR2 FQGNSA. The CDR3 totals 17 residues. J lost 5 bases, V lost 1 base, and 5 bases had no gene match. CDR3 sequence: CASSLGGTSGGIDTQYF. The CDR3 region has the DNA TGTGCCAGCAGCTTAGGGGGGACTAGCGGGGGTATAGATACGCAGTATTTT. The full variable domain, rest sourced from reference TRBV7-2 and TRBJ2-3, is GAGVSQSPSNKVTEKGKDVELRCDPISGHTALYWYRQSLGQGLEFLIYFQGNSAPDKSGLPSDRFSAERTGGSVSTLTIQRTQQEDSAVYLCASSLGGTSGGIDTQYFGPGTRLTVL.

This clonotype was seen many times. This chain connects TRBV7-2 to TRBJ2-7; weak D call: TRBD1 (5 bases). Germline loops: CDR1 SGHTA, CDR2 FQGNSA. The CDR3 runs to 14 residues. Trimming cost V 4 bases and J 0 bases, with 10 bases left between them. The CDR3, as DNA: TGTGCCAGCAGCTCTCAGGGTTCCTCCTACGAGCAGTACTTC. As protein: CASSSQGSSYEQYF.

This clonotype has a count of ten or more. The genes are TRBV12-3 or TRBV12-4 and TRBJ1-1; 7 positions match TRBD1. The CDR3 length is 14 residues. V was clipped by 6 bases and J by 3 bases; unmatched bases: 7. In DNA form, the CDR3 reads TGTGCCAGCAGCCTGTCCCAGGGGGACACTGAAGCTTTCTTT. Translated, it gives CASSLSQGDTEAFF.

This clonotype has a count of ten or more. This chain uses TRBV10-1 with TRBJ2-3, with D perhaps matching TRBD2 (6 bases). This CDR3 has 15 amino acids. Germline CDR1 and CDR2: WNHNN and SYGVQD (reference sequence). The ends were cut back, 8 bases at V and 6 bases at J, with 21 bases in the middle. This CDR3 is CASSPGLALADTQYF. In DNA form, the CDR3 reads TGCGCCAGCTCCCCCGGGCTAGCGTTGGCGGATACGCAGTATTTT.

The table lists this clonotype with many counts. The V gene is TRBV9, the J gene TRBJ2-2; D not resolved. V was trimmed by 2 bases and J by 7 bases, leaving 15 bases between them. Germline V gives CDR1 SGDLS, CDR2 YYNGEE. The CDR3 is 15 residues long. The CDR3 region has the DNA TGTGCCAGCAGCGTGGGCGATACAGTGGGCGGGGAGCTGTTTTTT. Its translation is CASSVGDTVGGELFF.

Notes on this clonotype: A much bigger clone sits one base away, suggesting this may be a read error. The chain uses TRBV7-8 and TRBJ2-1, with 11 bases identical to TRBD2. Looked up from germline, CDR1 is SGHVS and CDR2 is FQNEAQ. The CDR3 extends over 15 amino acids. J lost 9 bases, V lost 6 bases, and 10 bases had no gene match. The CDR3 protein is CASRSGTSGFVEQFF. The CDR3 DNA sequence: TGTGCCAGCAGGTCCGGGACTAGCGGTTTCGTTGAGCAGTTCTTC.

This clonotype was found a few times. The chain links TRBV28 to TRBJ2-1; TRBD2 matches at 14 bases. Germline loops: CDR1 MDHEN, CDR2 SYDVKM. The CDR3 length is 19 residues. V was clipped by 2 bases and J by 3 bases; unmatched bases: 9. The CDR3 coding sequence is TGTGCCAGCAGTTTAGCGGGACTAGCGGGAGTTTACCGCTACAATGAGCAGTTCTTC. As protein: CASSLAGLAGVYRYNEQFF.

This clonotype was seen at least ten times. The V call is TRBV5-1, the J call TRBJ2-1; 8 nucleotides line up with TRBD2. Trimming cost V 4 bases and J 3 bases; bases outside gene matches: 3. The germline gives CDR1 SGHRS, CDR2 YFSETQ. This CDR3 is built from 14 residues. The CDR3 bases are TGCGCCAGCAGCGGAGCGGGAGTCTACAATGAGCAGTTCTTC. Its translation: CASSGAGVYNEQFF.

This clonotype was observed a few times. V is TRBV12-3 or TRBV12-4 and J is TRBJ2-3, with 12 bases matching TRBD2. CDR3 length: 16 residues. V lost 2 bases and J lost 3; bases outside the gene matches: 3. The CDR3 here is CASSLLAGGTTDTQYF. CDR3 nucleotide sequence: TGTGCCAGCAGTTTACTAGCGGGAGGGACTACAGATACGCAGTATTTT.

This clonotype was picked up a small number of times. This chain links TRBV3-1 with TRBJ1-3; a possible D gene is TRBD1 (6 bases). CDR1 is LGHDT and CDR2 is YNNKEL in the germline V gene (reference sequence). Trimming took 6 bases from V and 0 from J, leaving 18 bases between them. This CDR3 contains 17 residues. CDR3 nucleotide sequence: TGTGCCAGCAGAACCGGAGGGGGGAGAAGCTCTGGAAACACCATATATTTT. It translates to CASRTGGGRSSGNTIYF.